This TCR beta chain was obtained from a study of blood T cells in healthy people across ages. Germline V gives CDR1 PRHDT, CDR2 FYEKMQ (reference sequence). The ends lost 0 bases at V and 13 bases at J; junction bases unmatched: 12. The CDR3 totals 15 residues. A second roughly 6 to 12 cycle PCR used barcoded and J-beta primers. TCRdb reanalysed the 5' RACE reads using MiXCR and keeps one entry per CDR3 protein. The table lists hundreds of thousands of distinct CDR3 sequences, approximately 30% of them singletons. Sequences were obtained from blood. This sequence was found in a woman aged 80 or over in good health. The chain joins TRBV13 to TRBJ2-1; 7 bases match TRBD1. CDR3 sequence: CASSLGGGNEETQFF. The CDR3 DNA is TGTGCCAGCAGCTTAGGAGGGGGCAATGAAGAGACCCAGTTCTTC.